This entry lists 29 T cell receptor beta chains sequenced from one sample in a study of control samples from healthy donors and cancer patients. The data were produced by immunoSEQ multiplex PCR, yet TCRdb's version contains in-frame clones alone and is incomplete. The sample records about 60,000 clones, roughly 90% being singletons. The sequenced sample consisted of blood. All receptors come from a man aged 50-59 years in good health.

The chain recombines TRBV12-3 or TRBV12-4 with TRBJ1-2; the D gene is possibly TRBD1 (6 bases). V was cut by 6 bases and J by 4 bases, with 12 bases left in between. This CDR3 comprises 13 residues. Here the CDR3 DNA reads TGTGCCAGCAGCCGGGACACATTCTATGGCTACACCTTC. Amino acids: CASSRDTFYGYTF.

The chain employs TRBV5-8 and TRBJ2-1, with TRBD2 matching over 12 bases. The CDR3 contains 18 residues. Trimming cost V 2 bases and J 5 bases; bases outside gene matches: 11. Germline assignment: CDR1 SGHTS and CDR2 YDEGEE. This CDR3 reads CASSLRGAGLAGHNEQFF. In DNA, the CDR3 is TGTGCCAGCAGCTTAAGGGGGGCCGGACTAGCGGGACACAATGAGCAGTTCTTC.

This chain joins TRBV4-2 and TRBJ1-1, with 7 nucleotides matching TRBD1. The CDR3 consists of 16 residues. Trimming took 1 base from V and 3 from J; bases not matched to a gene: 8. From germline, CDR1 is LGHNA and CDR2 YNFKEQ. CDR3 amino acids: CASSQAFGQDYTEAFF. The CDR3 DNA reads TGTGCCAGCAGCCAAGCATTCGGACAGGATTACACTGAAGCTTTCTTT.

CDR3 loop: CATSDPTSGSYNEQYF. As DNA, the CDR3 is TGTGCCACCAGTGACCCGACTAGCGGGAGTTATAACGAGCAGTACTTC. The V gene is TRBV24-1, the J gene TRBJ2-7; 12 nucleotides align to TRBD2. Trimming at V came to 4 bases and at J to 5 bases, leaving 8 bases not matched to a gene. CDR3 length: 16 residues. CDR1 is KGHDR and CDR2 is SFDVKD in the germline V gene.

This clone has a single count. The chain has TRBV24-1 and TRBJ1-5, with a weak D call TRBD1 (6 bases). The CDR3 consists of 14 residues. V was cut by 5 bases and J by 1 base, with 8 bases left in between. Germline-derived CDR1 and CDR2 are KGHDR and SFDVKD. In DNA, the CDR3 is TGTGCCACCAGTGGGGGACAAAGCAATCAGCCCCAGCATTTT. This translates into CATSGGQSNQPQHF.

This chain links TRBV30 with TRBJ2-5; 9 bases align to TRBD1. CDR3 length: 15 residues. J gave up 5 bases and V 1 base, and 8 bases lay outside the gene matches. Germline CDR1 reads GTSNPN; CDR2 reads SVGIG (reference sequence). The CDR3 DNA reads TGTGCCTGGAGTGGGGGACAGGGTCAAGGCGAGACCCAGTACTTC. Translation gives CAWSGGQGQGETQYF.

This clone was counted a few times. The chain joins TRBV9 to TRBJ2-7; 7 positions match TRBD2. There are 14 residues in the CDR3. V shed 2 bases and J 0 bases; nucleotides not matched to a gene: 2. Germline values: CDR1 SGDLS, CDR2 YYNGEE. CDR3 loop: CASSVGGDSYEQYF. The CDR3 DNA follows: TGTGCCAGCAGCGTGGGAGGGGACTCCTACGAGCAGTACTTC.

The J gene is TRBJ1-1, the V gene TRBV10-3, with TRBD1 matching 12 bases. CDR1 is ENHRY, CDR2 SYGVKD, per germline. The CDR3 is made up of 15 amino acids. V lost 6 bases, J lost 4 bases, and 6 bases stayed unmatched. CDR3 in amino acids: CAISGTGGSGTEAFF. CDR3 sequence (DNA): TGTGCCATCAGCGGGACAGGGGGCTCGGGCACTGAAGCTTTCTTT.

About this clone itself: Sequence at one end of the junction differs from germline and may be a read error. V is TRBV5-1 and J is TRBJ2-1, with 7 bases matching TRBD2. The CDR3 consists of 16 residues. Per germline, CDR1 SGHRS and CDR2 YFSETQ. The CDR3 loop is CASTLARAGVNNEQFF. The CDR3 DNA follows: TGCGCCAGCACCTTGGCCCGGGCGGGAGTCAACAATGAGCAGTTCTTC.

The rearrangement joins TRBV4-3 to TRBJ2-1, with 12 bases aligning to TRBD1. Trimming took 2 bases from V and 4 from J; bases not matched to a gene: 9. This CDR3 has 18 amino acids. Germline V CDR1 and CDR2: LGHNA, YSLEER. The CDR3 loop reads CASSQNRDRGLLYNEQFF. CDR3 bases: TGCGCCAGCAGCCAAAACAGGGACAGGGGGCTACTTTACAATGAGCAGTTCTTC.

The chain is built from TRBV27 and TRBJ2-1, with D unclear. The V gene lost 0 bases and the J gene lost 11 bases, with 8 bases spanning the gap. This CDR3 contains 12 residues. Germline CDR1 reads MNHEY; CDR2 reads SMNVEV (reference sequence). The DNA of the CDR3 is TGTGCCAGCAGTTTATCGTCGGCCCAGCAGTTCTTC. This encodes CASSLSSAQQFF.

The chain joins TRBV27 to TRBJ1-4, with 9 bases fitting TRBD1. Trimming removed 2 bases from V and 10 bases from J; junction bases left unmatched: 11. This CDR3 has 16 amino acids. In germline, CDR1 is MNHEY, CDR2 SMNVEV (reference sequence). CDR3 residues: CASSLAPRDRVPKLFF. CDR3 coding DNA: TGTGCCAGCAGTTTAGCCCCCCGGGACAGGGTTCCAAAACTGTTTTTT.

The rearrangement links TRBV24-1 to TRBJ2-2; 7 bases align to TRBD1. The ends lost 5 bases at V and 3 bases at J; junction bases unmatched: 2. CDR3 length: 14 amino acids. Germline CDR1 and CDR2: KGHDR and SFDVKD. The CDR3 here is CATSVGQHTGELFF. CDR3 nucleotide sequence: TGTGCCACCAGTGTGGGACAGCACACCGGGGAGCTGTTTTTT.

The chain joins TRBV7-3 to TRBJ2-1, with a tentative D call TRBD1 (6 bases). CDR1 and CDR2 from the germline V gene are SGHTA and FQGTGA. This CDR3 has 15 residues. Trimming cost V 2 bases and J 6 bases, with 14 bases left between them. The CDR3 is CASSLRPGVGNEQFF. CDR3 nucleotide sequence: TGTGCCAGCAGCTTACGGCCAGGGGTTGGCAATGAGCAGTTCTTC.

The CDR3 DNA follows: TGTGCCAGCCCCACGGAGGGGTACGAGCAGTACTTC. As protein: CASPTEGYEQYF. The chain combines TRBV7-3 with TRBJ2-7; D may be TRBD2 (6 bases). The V and J ends lost 8 bases and 4 bases respectively, with 12 bases between them. The CDR3 consists of 12 residues. The germline gives CDR1 SGHTA, CDR2 FQGTGA.

This clone was counted between two and nine times. The chain employs TRBV10-3 and TRBJ1-2; 10 positions match TRBD1. Trimming removed 4 bases from V and 6 bases from J; junction bases left unmatched: 5. CDR3 size: 14 residues. Germline values: CDR1 ENHRY, CDR2 SYGVKD. The CDR3 nucleotides read TGTGCCATCAGTGGACAGGGGGCTTGGGATGGCTACACCTTC. Its translation: CAISGQGAWDGYTF.

This clone was recorded only once. The rearrangement links TRBV6-2 or TRBV6-3 to TRBJ2-2, with TRBD2 matching 12 bases. Germline V gene sequence: CDR1 MNHEY, CDR2 SVGEGT. V lost 5 bases to trimming and J lost 3 bases; unmatched junction nucleotides: 10. The CDR3 sequence is 18 residues long. The CDR3 coding sequence is TGTGCCAGCAGTCCGACTAGGACTAGCGGGGTTGACACCGGGGAGCTGTTTTTT. The encoded protein is CASSPTRTSGVDTGELFF.

The chain couples TRBV3-1 (or the pseudogene TRBV3-2) to TRBJ2-5, with 10 bases matching TRBD2. The CDR3 extends over 16 amino acids. The V gene's germline CDR1 is LGHDT and CDR2 YNNKEL (reference sequence). After removal of 0 bases from V and 5 bases from J, the junction contained 6 bases not matched to a gene. This chain's CDR3 is CASSQESSGSWETQYF. CDR3 nucleotide sequence: TGTGCCAGCAGCCAAGAGTCTAGCGGGAGCTGGGAGACCCAGTACTTC.

The chain employs TRBV7-2 and TRBJ2-7; TRBD1 or TRBD2 may be the D gene (6 bases each). The CDR3 is 14 amino acids. Deletions cut 5 bases from V and 6 bases from J, with 17 bases between. Germline V gene data show CDR1 as SGHTA and CDR2 as FQGNSA. The CDR3 sequence is CASSPVLGGAEQYF. The DNA of the CDR3 is TGTGCCAGCAGCCCGGTGTTGGGGGGCGCCGAGCAGTACTTC. Full variable domain (remainder filled in from reference TRBV7-2 and TRBJ2-7): GAGVSQSPSNKVTEKGKDVELRCDPISGHTALYWYRQSLGQGLEFLIYFQGNSAPDKSGLPSDRFSAERTGGSVSTLTIQRTQQEDSAVYLCASSPVLGGAEQYFGPGTRLTVT.

The chain carries TRBV18 and TRBJ1-6; D ambiguous. This CDR3 region has 19 residues. V lost 3 bases and J 2 bases, leaving 20 bases between the germline ends. The germline CDR1 and CDR2 sequences are KGHSH and LQKENI. In nucleotides, the CDR3 is TGTGCCAGCTCACCGGTGGGAACAAGGTCAAGAGCCTATAATTCACCCCTCCACTTT. Encoded protein: CASSPVGTRSRAYNSPLHF.

The J gene is TRBJ2-2, the V gene TRBV6-5; possible D gene TRBD1, 5 bases. The CDR3 consists of 14 residues. V lost 5 bases, J lost 4 bases, and 11 bases lay in between. Germline assignment: CDR1 MNHEY and CDR2 SVGAGI. Here the CDR3 reads CASSLFRVTGELFF. Written as DNA, the CDR3 is TGTGCCAGCAGTCTATTCAGGGTCACCGGGGAGCTGTTTTTT.

The chain links TRBV30 to TRBJ2-2; D is unclear. The CDR3 has 14 amino acids. Trimming pared 3 bases from V and 6 bases from J, leaving 14 bases between. Germline V lookup: CDR1 GTSNPN, CDR2 SVGIG (reference sequence). In nucleotides, the CDR3 is TGTGCCTGGAGCAGGATTGGCGTGGCCGGGGAGCTGTTTTTT. It codes for CAWSRIGVAGELFF.

The genes are TRBV29-1 and TRBJ1-2; no definite D call. CDR3 length equals 10 residues. Germline CDR1 is SQVTM and CDR2 is ANQGSEA. V shed 1 base and J shed 8 bases, with 5 bases lying between them. The CDR3 DNA follows: TGCAGCGTTGAAGGGGGAGGCTACACCTTC. It codes for CSVEGGGYTF.

This chain connects TRBV14 to TRBJ2-3, with TRBD2 matching over 7 bases. Germline V gives CDR1 SGHDN, CDR2 FVKESK. V was pared by 5 bases and J by 1 base, with 12 bases of the junction left unmatched. The CDR3 runs to 17 residues. The CDR3 loop is CASSVFTPSGGTDTQYF. CDR3 DNA sequence: TGTGCCAGCAGCGTCTTTACGCCCAGCGGGGGCACAGATACGCAGTATTTT.

The chain joins TRBV5-4 to TRBJ2-2, with D perhaps TRBD2 (6 bases). Germline values: CDR1 SGHNT, CDR2 YYREEE (reference sequence). The CDR3 extends over 16 amino acids. The V end lost 7 bases, the J end lost 1 base, and 17 bases lay between the germline ends. The CDR3 DNA is TGTGCCAGCGCCCGGACTATTTCCGGGAACACCGGGGAGCTGTTTTTT. Residues: CASARTISGNTGELFF.

The V call is TRBV10-2, the J call TRBJ2-2; 12 positions agree with TRBD2. CDR3 length: 15 residues. The V gene end was trimmed by 3 bases and the J gene end by 7 bases; junction bases not matched to a gene: 3. CDR1 and CDR2 (germline): WSHSY, SAAADI. The CDR3 protein is CASSEGLAGRGELFF. The CDR3 nucleotides read TGCGCCAGCAGTGAAGGACTAGCGGGGCGCGGGGAGCTGTTTTTT.

The gene calls are TRBV6-5 and TRBJ2-3; 9 bases match TRBD2. Germline V gene sequence: CDR1 MNHEY, CDR2 SVGAGI. This CDR3 has 14 amino acids. V shed 10 bases, J shed 1 base, and the junction held 6 bases outside the gene matches. CDR3 DNA: TGTGCCACTCTCTCTAGCGGGGGCACAGATACGCAGTATTTT. This codes for CATLSSGGTDTQYF.

V gene TRBV9 combines with J gene TRBJ2-2; possible D gene TRBD2, 5 bases. Trimming removed 0 bases from V and 4 bases from J, with 16 bases in between. CDR3 length: 17 residues. Germline CDR1 SGDLS, CDR2 YYNGEE. The CDR3 reads CASSVATGYFGTGELFF. As DNA, the CDR3 is TGTGCCAGCAGCGTAGCTACGGGGTATTTTGGCACCGGGGAGCTGTTTTTT.

The V and J genes are TRBV6-6 and TRBJ2-3, with 9 bases fitting TRBD1. V dropped 2 bases and J dropped 7; count of bases not matched to a gene: 4. The CDR3 contains 14 residues. In germline, CDR1 is MNHNY, CDR2 SVGAGI (reference sequence). CDR3 in amino acids: CASSYGTGRNTQYF. DNA of the CDR3: TGTGCCAGCAGTTACGGGACAGGGAGGAATACGCAGTATTTT.